The 20 T cell receptor beta chains presented below share a single source sample, sequenced in a study of multiple sclerosis patients with progressive multifocal leukoencephalopathy. Data came from immunoSEQ multiplex PCR; TCRdb stores just in-frame clones and leaves some out. The top ten hold about 1.4% of the sample, which has tens of thousands of clones, approximately 89% seen once. Regarding time point: less than 7 months of natalizumab therapy. Sequencing was performed on PBMCs, taken from a patient treated with natalizumab. Source of these receptors: a human donor with multiple sclerosis.

This chain uses TRBV30 with TRBJ1-5; unclear D gene. CDR1 and CDR2 from the germline V gene are GTSNPN and SVGIG (reference sequence). The V end was cut by 0 bases, the J end by 0 bases, with 9 bases between. The CDR3 covers 15 residues. The DNA for the CDR3 is TGTGCCTGGAGTGTACACAGTACTAGCAATCAGCCCCAGCATTTT. Translation gives CAWSVHSTSNQPQHF.

V usage is TRBV27 and J usage is TRBJ2-4; a weak D match, TRBD2 (6 bases). The germline gives CDR1 MNHEY, CDR2 SMNVEV (reference sequence). CDR3 length: 14 amino acids. V shed 3 bases and J shed 8 bases, with 14 bases lying between them. Here the CDR3 reads CASSLRGTGDIQYF. The CDR3 nucleotides read TGTGCCAGCAGTTTGCGGGGTACGGGGGACATTCAGTACTTC.

The rearrangement joins TRBV4-2 to TRBJ2-1, with TRBD1 identical over 8 bases. There are 13 residues in the CDR3. Looked up from germline, CDR1 is LGHNA and CDR2 is YNFKEQ. V was pared by 4 bases and J by 6 bases, with 2 bases of the junction left unmatched. CDR3 nucleotides: TGTGCCAGCAGCCGGACAGGGTCCAATGAGCAGTTCTTC. This codes for CASSRTGSNEQFF.

The chain carries TRBV19 and TRBJ1-1; D remains unclear. Germline CDR1 reads LNHDA; CDR2 reads SQIVND (reference sequence). The CDR3 sequence is 13 residues long. V was trimmed by 3 bases and J by 1 base, leaving 6 bases between them. CDR3: CASSIDWNTEAFF. The CDR3 DNA reads TGTGCCAGTAGTATCGACTGGAACACTGAAGCTTTCTTT.

The J gene is TRBJ2-3, the V gene TRBV5-1, with TRBD1 identical over 9 bases. This CDR3 is 18 amino acids long. Germline V CDR1 and CDR2: SGHRS, YFSETQ. V shed 4 bases, J shed 2 bases, and the junction held 14 bases outside the gene matches. The CDR3 DNA reads as TGCGCCAGCAGCCCGGGACAGGGCGGCAACACGATCACAGATACGCAGTATTTT. Translation gives CASSPGQGGNTITDTQYF.

This clone was counted a few times. V gene TRBV5-1 combines with J gene TRBJ1-4; the match to TRBD1 covers 8 bases. The CDR3 is made up of 17 amino acids. The germline V gene has CDR1 SGHRS and CDR2 YFSETQ. V shed 4 bases, J shed 7 bases, and the junction held 15 bases outside the gene matches. CDR3 amino acids: CASSPGQGSILGEKLFF. In DNA, the CDR3 is TGCGCCAGCAGCCCTGGACAGGGATCGATCCTAGGTGAAAAACTGTTTTTT. Combining the CDR3 with reference TRBV5-1 and TRBJ1-4 gives the whole variable domain KAGVTQTPRYLIKTRGQQVTLSCSPISGHRSVSWYQQTPGQGLQFLFEYFSETQRNKGNFPGRFSGRQFSNSRSEMNVSTLELGDSALYLCASSPGQGSILGEKLFFGSGTQLSVL.

The gene calls are TRBV2 and TRBJ2-7; 8 bases map to TRBD1. CDR1 and CDR2 from the germline V gene are SNHLY and FYNNEI. This CDR3 has 14 amino acids. The ends lost 0 bases at V and 3 bases at J; junction bases unmatched: 1. The CDR3 sequence is CASSEAGQDYEQYF. CDR3 in DNA: TGTGCCAGCAGTGAAGCGGGACAGGACTACGAGCAGTACTTC.

The chain joins TRBV7-2 to TRBJ2-1; a possible D gene is TRBD2 (5 bases). CDR1 and CDR2 from the germline V gene are SGHTA and FQGNSA. V gave up 1 base and J gave up 6 bases, with 13 bases separating them. The CDR3 contains 15 residues. The CDR3 reads CASSLVSGEFNEQFF. The CDR3, as DNA: TGTGCCAGCAGCTTAGTGTCCGGGGAGTTCAATGAGCAGTTCTTC.

The chain employs TRBV4-3 and TRBJ2-7, with TRBD2 matching 8 bases. The CDR3 is 16 amino acids. Germline CDR1 and CDR2: LGHNA and YSLEER. The J segment lost 2 bases and the V segment lost 0 bases, leaving 6 bases of the junction unmatched. The CDR3 spells CASSQDAGTRTYEQYF. The CDR3 nucleotides are TGCGCCAGCAGCCAAGATGCCGGGACTAGGACCTACGAGCAGTACTTC.

This chain connects TRBV7-9 to TRBJ1-5, with D uncertain. Trimming shortened V by 2 bases and J by 0 bases, and 2 bases separated the two germline ends. The CDR3 contains 13 residues. Looked up from germline, CDR1 is SEHNR and CDR2 is FQNEAQ (reference sequence). The CDR3 sequence: CASSLSSNQPQHF. CDR3 nucleotides: TGTGCCAGCAGCTTAAGTAGCAATCAGCCCCAGCATTTT.

This chain uses TRBV6-5 with TRBJ1-1; 8 bases are a match to TRBD1. J was trimmed by 4 bases and V by 4 bases; bases with no gene match: 11. The CDR3 loop spans 16 amino acids. CDR1 is MNHEY and CDR2 is SVGAGI in the germline V gene. CDR3: CASSSPPTGAGTEAFF. CDR3 DNA sequence: TGTGCCAGCAGTTCCCCCCCGACAGGGGCGGGCACTGAAGCTTTCTTT.

The chain links TRBV5-1 to TRBJ1-1; no definite D call. The CDR3 is 15 residues long. The V end was cut by 0 bases, the J end by 1 base, with 10 bases between. Germline loops: CDR1 SGHRS, CDR2 YFSETQ. CDR3 sequence reads: CASSLEGRANTEAFF. The CDR3, as DNA: TGCGCCAGCAGCTTGGAAGGAAGGGCGAACACTGAAGCTTTCTTT.

As for this clone: The junction and the germline gene differ at one end; a read error may be behind it. This sequence joins TRBV6-5 and TRBJ2-5; TRBD2 matches 9 bases. CDR1 is MNHEY and CDR2 is SVGAGI in the germline V gene. This CDR3 spans 12 amino acids. The CDR3 spells CASSQAGGRRDF. In DNA form, the CDR3 reads TGTGCCAGCAGTCAAGCGGGAGGCCGGCGGGACTTC.

CDR3 bases: TGTGCCACTTCCCAACCGGGCCAGAACACCGGGGAGCTGTTTTTT. This translates into CATSQPGQNTGELFF. V usage is TRBV6-6 and J usage is TRBJ2-2; no reliable D call. The V end lost 10 bases, the J end lost 1 base, and 16 bases lay between the germline ends. This CDR3 contains 15 residues. Germline assignment: CDR1 MNHNY and CDR2 SVGAGI (reference sequence).

V gene TRBV14 combines with J gene TRBJ1-2, with TRBD1 as a possible D gene (5 bases). CDR1 SGHDN and CDR2 FVKESK come from the germline V gene. V dropped 5 bases and J dropped 3 bases, with 19 bases sitting between them. The CDR3 length is 16 residues. CDR3 sequence reads: CASSGRGAVRDYGYTF. CDR3 coding DNA: TGTGCCAGCAGCGGGCGCGGGGCCGTCCGGGACTATGGCTACACCTTC.

The chain joins TRBV6-5 to TRBJ1-1; 7 bases map to TRBD1. V lost 0 bases and J lost 1; bases outside the gene matches: 2. Germline V lookup: CDR1 MNHEY, CDR2 SVGAGI. The CDR3 covers 15 residues. CDR3 region: CASSYSTGPNTEAFF. The CDR3 nucleotides are TGTGCCAGCAGTTACTCGACAGGGCCGAACACTGAAGCTTTCTTT.

J is TRBJ2-3 and V is TRBV2; 11 bases fit TRBD2. The V gene's germline CDR1 is SNHLY and CDR2 FYNNEI. The CDR3 is 17 amino acids. Trimming took 6 bases from V and 0 from J; bases not matched to a gene: 8. In DNA, the CDR3 is TGTGCCAGCAGCCCAAGACTAGCGGGAAGGAGCACAGATACGCAGTATTTT. Protein: CASSPRLAGRSTDTQYF.

The chain combines TRBV7-6 with TRBJ2-1; 7 positions match TRBD2. Looked up from germline, CDR1 is SGHVS and CDR2 is FNYEAQ. V shed 5 bases, J shed 7 bases, and the junction held 14 bases outside the gene matches. CDR3 length: 16 residues. The CDR3 loop reads CASSKDGVGGMNEQFF. Written as DNA, the CDR3 is TGTGCCAGCAGCAAAGATGGGGTGGGAGGGATGAATGAGCAGTTCTTC.

The chain recombines TRBV7-9 with TRBJ1-2; D might be TRBD1 (6 bases). This CDR3 spans 15 amino acids. With 5 bases removed from V and 5 bases from J, the gap between germline ends came to 18 bases. The germline V gene has CDR1 SEHNR and CDR2 FQNEAQ (reference sequence). The CDR3: CASSRPGRGSYGYTF. CDR3 coding DNA: TGTGCCAGCAGCCGCCCCGGGAGGGGGTCTTATGGCTACACCTTC.

This clone was seen more than once but under ten times. The chain links TRBV19 to TRBJ2-6; no firm D call. Trimming left V 7 bases short and J 2 bases short, with 6 bases between. Germline-derived CDR1 and CDR2 are LNHDA and SQIVND (reference sequence). The CDR3 loop spans 13 amino acids. The DNA for the CDR3 is TGTGCCAGTATAACGGCTGGGGCCAACGTCCTGACTTTC. It translates to CASITAGANVLTF.